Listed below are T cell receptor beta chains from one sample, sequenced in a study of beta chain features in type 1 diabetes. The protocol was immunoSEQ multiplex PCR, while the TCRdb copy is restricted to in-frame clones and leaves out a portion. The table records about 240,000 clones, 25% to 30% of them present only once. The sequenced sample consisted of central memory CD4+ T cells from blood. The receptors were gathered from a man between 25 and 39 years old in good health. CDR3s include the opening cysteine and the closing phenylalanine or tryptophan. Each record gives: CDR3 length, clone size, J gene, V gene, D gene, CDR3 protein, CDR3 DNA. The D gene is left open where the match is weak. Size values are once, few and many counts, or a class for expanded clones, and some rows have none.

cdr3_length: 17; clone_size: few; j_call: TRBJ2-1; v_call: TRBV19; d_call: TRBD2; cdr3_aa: CATSDGGGRGRAYEQFF; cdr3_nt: TGTGCCACGAGTGACGGTGGGGGCCGCGGGAGGGCATATGAGCAGTTCTTC
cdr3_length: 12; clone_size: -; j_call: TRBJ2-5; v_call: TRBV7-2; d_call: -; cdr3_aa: CASSSLQETQYF; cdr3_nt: TGTGCCAGCAGCTCATTGCAAGAGACCCAGTACTTC
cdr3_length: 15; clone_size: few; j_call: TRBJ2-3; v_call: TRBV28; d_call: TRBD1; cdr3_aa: CASSLSGTGADTQYF; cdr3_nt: TGTGCCAGCAGTTTATCCGGGACAGGGGCAGATACGCAGTATTTT
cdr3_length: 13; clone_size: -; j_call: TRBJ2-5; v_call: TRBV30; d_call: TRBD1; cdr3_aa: CAWSVQGEETQYF; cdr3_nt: TGTGCCTGGAGTGTCCAGGGGGAAGAGACCCAGTACTTC
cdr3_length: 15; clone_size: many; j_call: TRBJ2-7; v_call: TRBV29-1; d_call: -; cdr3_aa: CSVEGSEGRNYEQYF; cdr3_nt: TGCAGCGTTGAAGGAAGTGAAGGGAGAAACTACGAGCAGTACTTC
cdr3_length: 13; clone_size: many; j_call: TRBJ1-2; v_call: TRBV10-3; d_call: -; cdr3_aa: CASRTDSPYGYTF; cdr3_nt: TGTGCCTCCAGGACAGACAGCCCCTATGGCTACACCTTC
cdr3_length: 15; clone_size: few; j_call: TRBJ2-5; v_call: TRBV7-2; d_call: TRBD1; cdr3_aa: CASRSGTGPQETQYF; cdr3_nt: TGTGCCAGCAGATCCGGGACAGGGCCACAAGAGACCCAGTACTTC
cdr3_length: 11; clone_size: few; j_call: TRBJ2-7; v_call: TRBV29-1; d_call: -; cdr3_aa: CSVKGTYEQYF; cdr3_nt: TGCAGCGTGAAGGGAACCTACGAGCAGTACTTC
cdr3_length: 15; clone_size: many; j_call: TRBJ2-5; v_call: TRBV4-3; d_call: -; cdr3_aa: CASSQEDLLGETQYF; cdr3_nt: TGCGCCAGCAGCCAAGAGGACCTTTTGGGGGAGACCCAGTACTTC
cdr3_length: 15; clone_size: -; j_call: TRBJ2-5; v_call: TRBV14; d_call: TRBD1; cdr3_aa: CASSGKTGWQETQYF; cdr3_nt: TGTGCCAGCAGCGGGAAGACAGGGTGGCAAGAGACCCAGTACTTC
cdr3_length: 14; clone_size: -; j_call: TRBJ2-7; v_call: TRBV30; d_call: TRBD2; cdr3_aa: CAWNQRGGVYEQYF; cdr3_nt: TGTGCCTGGAACCAGCGGGGGGGCGTGTACGAGCAGTACTTC
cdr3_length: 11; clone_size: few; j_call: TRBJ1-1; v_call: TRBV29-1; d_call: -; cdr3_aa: CSAGALVEAFF; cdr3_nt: TGCAGCGCGGGCGCTTTGGTTGAAGCTTTCTTT
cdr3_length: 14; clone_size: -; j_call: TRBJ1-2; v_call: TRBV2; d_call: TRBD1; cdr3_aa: CASRGQGRDYGYTF; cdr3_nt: TGTGCCAGCAGGGGACAGGGAAGGGACTATGGCTACACCTTC
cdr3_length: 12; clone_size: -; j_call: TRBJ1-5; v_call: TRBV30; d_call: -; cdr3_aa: CAWSGDQEAQHF; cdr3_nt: TGTGCCTGGAGTGGGGACCAGGAGGCCCAGCATTTT
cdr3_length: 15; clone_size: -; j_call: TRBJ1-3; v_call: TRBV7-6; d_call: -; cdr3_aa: CASSSLRPTGNTIYF; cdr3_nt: TGTGCCAGCAGCTCCCTGAGACCCACTGGAAACACCATATATTTT
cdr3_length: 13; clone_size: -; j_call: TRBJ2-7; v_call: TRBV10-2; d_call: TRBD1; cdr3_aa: CASTPGTGYEQYF; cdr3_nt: TGCGCCAGCACCCCCGGGACAGGCTACGAGCAGTACTTC
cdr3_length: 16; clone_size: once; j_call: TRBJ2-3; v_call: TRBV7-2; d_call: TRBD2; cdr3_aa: CASSLGGGGRTDTQYF; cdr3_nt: TGTGCCAGCAGCCTAGGCGGGGGAGGGCGGACAGATACGCAGTATTTT
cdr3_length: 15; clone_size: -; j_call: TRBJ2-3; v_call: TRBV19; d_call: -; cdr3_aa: CASSPGDPGSDTQYF; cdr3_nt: TGTGCCAGTAGTCCTGGGGACCCCGGATCCGATACGCAGTATTTT
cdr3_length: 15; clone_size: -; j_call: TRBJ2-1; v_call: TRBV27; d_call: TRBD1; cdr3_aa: CASRADRVAYNEQFF; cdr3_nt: TGTGCCAGCAGAGCTGACAGGGTTGCCTACAATGAGCAGTTCTTC
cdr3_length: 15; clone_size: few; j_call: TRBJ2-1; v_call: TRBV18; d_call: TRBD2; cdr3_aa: CASSPLTSGGNEQFF; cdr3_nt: TGTGCCAGCTCACCATTGACTAGCGGGGGAAATGAGCAGTTCTTC
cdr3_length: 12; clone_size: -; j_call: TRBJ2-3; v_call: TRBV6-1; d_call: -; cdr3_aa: CASNRDRDTQYF; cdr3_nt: TGTGCCAGCAACCGGGACCGCGATACGCAGTATTTT
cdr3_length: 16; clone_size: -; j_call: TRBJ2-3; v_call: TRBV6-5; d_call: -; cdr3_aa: CASSLSQGASTDTQYF; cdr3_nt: TGTGCCAGCAGTTTATCACAGGGAGCTAGCACAGATACGCAGTATTTT
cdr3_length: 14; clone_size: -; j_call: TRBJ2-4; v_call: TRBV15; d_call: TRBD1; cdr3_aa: CATSIQGAGNIQYF; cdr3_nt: TGTGCCACCTCTATACAGGGGGCGGGAAACATTCAGTACTTC
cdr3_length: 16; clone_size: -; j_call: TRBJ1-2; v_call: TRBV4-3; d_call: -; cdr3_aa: CASSQDLTQGRDGYTF; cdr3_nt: TGCGCCAGCAGCCAAGATCTGACCCAGGGAAGAGATGGCTACACCTTC
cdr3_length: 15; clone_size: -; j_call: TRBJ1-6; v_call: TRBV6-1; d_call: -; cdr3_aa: CASSDLRDKSSPLHF; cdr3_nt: TGTGCCAGCAGTGACCTGCGCGACAAAAGTTCACCCCTCCACTTT
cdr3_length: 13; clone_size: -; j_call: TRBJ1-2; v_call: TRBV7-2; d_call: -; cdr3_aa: CASSPLGGYGYTF; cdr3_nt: TGTGCCAGCAGCCCCTTAGGGGGCTATGGCTACACCTTC
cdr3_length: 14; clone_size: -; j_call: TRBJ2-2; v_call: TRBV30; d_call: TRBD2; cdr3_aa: CAFSGRATTGELFF; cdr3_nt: TGTGCCTTTAGCGGGAGGGCCACCACCGGGGAGCTGTTTTTT
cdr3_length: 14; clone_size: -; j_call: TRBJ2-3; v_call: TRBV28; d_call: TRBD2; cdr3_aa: CASSYTSGTDTQYF; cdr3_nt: TGTGCCAGCAGTTACACTAGCGGCACAGATACGCAGTATTTT
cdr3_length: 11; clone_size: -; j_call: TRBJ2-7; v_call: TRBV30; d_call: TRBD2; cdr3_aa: CAGSGTLGQYF; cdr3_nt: TGTGCAGGGAGCGGGACCCTGGGGCAGTACTTC
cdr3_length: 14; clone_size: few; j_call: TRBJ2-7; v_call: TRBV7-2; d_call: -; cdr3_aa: CASSPRQATYEQYF; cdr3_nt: TGTGCCAGCAGCCCCAGACAGGCTACCTACGAGCAGTACTTC
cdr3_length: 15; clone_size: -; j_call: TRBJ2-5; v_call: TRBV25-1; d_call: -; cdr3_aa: CASSGGSGSVETQYF; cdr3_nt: TGTGCCAGCAGTGGCGGTAGCGGTTCGGTAGAGACCCAGTACTTC
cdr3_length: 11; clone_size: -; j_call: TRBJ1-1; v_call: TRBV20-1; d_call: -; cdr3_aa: CSKQMGAEAFF; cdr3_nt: TGCAGTAAACAGATGGGCGCTGAAGCTTTCTTT
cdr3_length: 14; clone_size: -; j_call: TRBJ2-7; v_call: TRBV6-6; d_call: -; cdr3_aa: CASSYSAGAYEQYF; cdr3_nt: TGTGCCAGCAGTTACTCGGCAGGGGCCTACGAGCAGTACTTC
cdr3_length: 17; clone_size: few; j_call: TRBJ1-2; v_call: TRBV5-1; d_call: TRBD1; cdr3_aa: CASSLYPGQGTAYGYTF; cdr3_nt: TGCGCCAGCAGCTTGTATCCGGGACAGGGGACCGCCTATGGCTACACCTTC
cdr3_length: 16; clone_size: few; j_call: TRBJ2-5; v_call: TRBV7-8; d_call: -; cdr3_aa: CASSLASGTPHETQYF; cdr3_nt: TGTGCCAGCAGCTTAGCATCCGGGACTCCCCACGAGACCCAGTACTTC
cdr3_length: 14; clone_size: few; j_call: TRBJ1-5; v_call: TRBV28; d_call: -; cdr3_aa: CASNMDIQPKAQHF; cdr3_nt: TGTGCCAGCAATATGGACATTCAACCGAAGGCCCAGCATTTT
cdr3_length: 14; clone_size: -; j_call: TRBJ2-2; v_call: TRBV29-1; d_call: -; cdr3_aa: CSVGGQRTTGELFF; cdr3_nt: TGCAGCGTTGGTGGACAGCGAACCACCGGGGAGCTGTTTTTT
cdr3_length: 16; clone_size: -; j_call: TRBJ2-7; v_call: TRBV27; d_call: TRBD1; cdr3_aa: CASRGLRTGGFYEQYF; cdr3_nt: TGTGCCAGCAGAGGCCTCCGGACAGGGGGCTTCTACGAGCAGTACTTC
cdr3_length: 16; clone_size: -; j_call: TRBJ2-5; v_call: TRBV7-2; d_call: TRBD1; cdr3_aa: CASSRRTGGLKETQYF; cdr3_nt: TGTGCCAGCAGCCGAAGGACAGGTGGGCTTAAAGAGACCCAGTACTTC
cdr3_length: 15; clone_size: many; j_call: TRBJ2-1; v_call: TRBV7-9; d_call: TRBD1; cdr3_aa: CASSLRDREYNEQFF; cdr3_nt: TGTGCCAGCAGCCTCCGGGACAGGGAGTACAATGAGCAGTTCTTC
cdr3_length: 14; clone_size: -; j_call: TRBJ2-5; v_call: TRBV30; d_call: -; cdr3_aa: CAWNFDRFQETQYF; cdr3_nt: TGTGCCTGGAACTTTGACAGGTTCCAAGAGACCCAGTACTTC
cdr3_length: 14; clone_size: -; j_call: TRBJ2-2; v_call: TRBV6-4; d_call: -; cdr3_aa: CASSVQPNTGELFF; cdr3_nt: TGTGCCAGCAGTGTACAGCCCAACACCGGGGAGCTGTTTTTT
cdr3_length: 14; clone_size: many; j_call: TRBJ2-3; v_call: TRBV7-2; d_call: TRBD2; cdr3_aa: CASSLTSSTDTQYF; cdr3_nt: TGTGCCAGCAGCCTGACTAGCTCCACAGATACGCAGTATTTT
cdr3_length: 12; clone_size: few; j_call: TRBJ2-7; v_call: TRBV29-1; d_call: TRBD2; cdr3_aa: CSVTGLGNEQYF; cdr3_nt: TGCAGCGTCACGGGACTAGGAAACGAGCAGTACTTC
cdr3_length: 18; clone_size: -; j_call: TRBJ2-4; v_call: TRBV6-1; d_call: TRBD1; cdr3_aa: CASSEGPGDRGAKNIQYF; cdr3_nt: TGTGCCAGCAGTGAAGGGCCCGGTGACAGGGGGGCCAAAAACATTCAGTACTTC
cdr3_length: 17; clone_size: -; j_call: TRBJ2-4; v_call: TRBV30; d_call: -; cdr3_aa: CAWKGYQWGDSGNIQYF; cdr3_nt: TGTGCCTGGAAGGGTTATCAGTGGGGGGATTCAGGAAACATTCAGTACTTC
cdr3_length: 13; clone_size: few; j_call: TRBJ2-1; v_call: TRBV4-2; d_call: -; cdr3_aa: CASSQADTNEQFF; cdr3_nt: TGTGCCAGCAGCCAGGCAGATACCAATGAGCAGTTCTTC
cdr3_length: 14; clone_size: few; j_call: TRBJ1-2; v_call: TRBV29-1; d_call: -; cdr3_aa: CSVDFARGNYGYTF; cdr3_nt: TGCAGCGTTGATTTCGCCAGGGGCAACTATGGCTACACCTTC
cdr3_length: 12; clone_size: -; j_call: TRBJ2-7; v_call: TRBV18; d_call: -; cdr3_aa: CASSPSSYEQYF; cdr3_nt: TGTGCCAGCTCACCGAGCTCCTACGAGCAGTACTTC
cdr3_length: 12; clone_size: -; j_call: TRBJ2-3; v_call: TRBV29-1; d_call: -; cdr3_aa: CSVRSGSDTQYF; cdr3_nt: TGCAGCGTCCGATCGGGGAGTGATACGCAGTATTTT
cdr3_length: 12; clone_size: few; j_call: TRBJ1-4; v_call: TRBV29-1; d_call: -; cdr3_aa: CSVERVNEKLFF; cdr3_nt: TGCAGCGTTGAGAGGGTCAATGAAAAACTGTTTTTT
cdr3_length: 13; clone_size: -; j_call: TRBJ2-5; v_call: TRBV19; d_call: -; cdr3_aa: CASSGDLERTQYF; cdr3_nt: TGTGCCAGTAGCGGAGACTTGGAGAGGACCCAGTACTTC
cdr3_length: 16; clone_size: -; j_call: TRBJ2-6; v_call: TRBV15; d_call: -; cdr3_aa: CATSRGVEQGANVLTF; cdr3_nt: TGTGCCACCAGCAGAGGGGTCGAACAGGGGGCCAACGTCCTGACTTTC
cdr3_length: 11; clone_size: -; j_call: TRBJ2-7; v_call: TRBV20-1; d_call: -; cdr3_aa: CSAPQLGGGGF; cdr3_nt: TGCAGTGCTCCTCAGTTGGGGGGTGGAGGCTTC
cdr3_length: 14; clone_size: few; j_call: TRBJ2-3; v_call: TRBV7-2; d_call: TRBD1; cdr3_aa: CASSRTGPGDTQYF; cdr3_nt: TGTGCCAGCAGCAGGACAGGTCCGGGGGATACGCAGTATTTT
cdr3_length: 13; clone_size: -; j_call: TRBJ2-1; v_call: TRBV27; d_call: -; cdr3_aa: CASSSRLVDEQFF; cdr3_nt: TGTGCCAGCAGTTCGCGACTAGTGGATGAGCAGTTCTTC
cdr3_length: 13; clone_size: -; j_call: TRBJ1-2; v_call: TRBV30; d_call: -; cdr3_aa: CAWRDPGRDGYTF; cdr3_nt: TGTGCCTGGAGAGATCCCGGAAGGGATGGCTACACCTTC
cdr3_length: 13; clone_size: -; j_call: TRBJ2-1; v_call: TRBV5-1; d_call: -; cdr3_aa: CASSFKPDNEQFF; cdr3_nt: TGCGCCAGCAGCTTTAAACCTGACAATGAGCAGTTCTTC